Listed below are T cell receptor beta chains from one sample, sequenced in a study of regulatory T cells in long-lasting Graves disease. TCRdb reprocessed the multiplex PCR reads via MiXCR and lists one record per CDR3 protein. Of about 620,000 distinct CDR3 sequences listed, roughly 15% are singletons. This same sample was also part of a study on T cells in Graves' hyperthyroidism and ophthalmopathy.

This specimen consisted of peripheral blood mononuclear cells (PBMCs), obtained at new diagnosis, from a patient treated with antithyroid drugs. The receptors originated from a woman in her twenties or thirties with Graves disease. CDR3s include the opening cysteine and the closing phenylalanine or tryptophan. A D gene is named only where the DNA matches it firmly. Expanded clones are given a class, and other clones once, few, many or no size at all.

>TRBJ2-7|NA|TRBV27|NA
CASSSDGDEQYF
TGTGCCAGCAGTTCCGACGGTGACGAGCAGTACTTC
>TRBJ1-1|NA|TRBV30|many
CACQSSSMNTEAFF
TGTGCCTGTCAATCCTCCAGCATGAACACTGAAGCTTTCTTT
>TRBJ2-3|TRBD2|TRBV24-1|many
CATSPGLAGGTDTQYF
TGTGCCACCAGTCCTGGACTAGCGGGAGGCACAGATACGCAGTATTTT
>TRBJ2-7|TRBD1|TRBV28|many
CASSVGQGNVYEQYF
TGTGCCAGCAGTGTGGGACAGGGGAACGTCTACGAGCAGTACTTC
>TRBJ2-3|TRBD2|TRBV9|many
CASSVGGGSTDTQYF
TGTGCCAGCAGCGTCGGCGGGGGGAGCACAGATACGCAGTATTTT
>TRBJ1-4|NA|TRBV12-3/TRBV12-4|NA
CASNGGTKVRKLFF
TGTGCCAGCAATGGGGGCACCAAAGTAAGAAAACTGTTTTTT
>TRBJ1-4|NA|TRBV30|NA
CALELAPGTEKLFF
TGTGCTTTGGAGCTAGCCCCGGGCACTGAAAAACTGTTTTTT
>TRBJ2-7|NA|TRBV28|many
CASSTGKGGHYEQYF
TGTGCCAGCAGCACCGGTAAAGGGGGTCACTACGAGCAGTACTTC
>TRBJ1-2|NA|TRBV2|many
CASSELATSGYGYTF
TGTGCCAGCAGTGAGTTGGCAACCTCGGGCTATGGCTACACCTTC
>TRBJ2-1|NA|TRBV2|many
CASCPGLWEQFF
TGTGCCAGCTGCCCGGGGTTGTGGGAGCAGTTCTTC
>TRBJ2-5|TRBD2|TRBV7-2|NA
CASSKTGGGGTQYF
TGTGCCAGCAGCAAAACGGGAGGGGGAGGGACCCAGTACTTC